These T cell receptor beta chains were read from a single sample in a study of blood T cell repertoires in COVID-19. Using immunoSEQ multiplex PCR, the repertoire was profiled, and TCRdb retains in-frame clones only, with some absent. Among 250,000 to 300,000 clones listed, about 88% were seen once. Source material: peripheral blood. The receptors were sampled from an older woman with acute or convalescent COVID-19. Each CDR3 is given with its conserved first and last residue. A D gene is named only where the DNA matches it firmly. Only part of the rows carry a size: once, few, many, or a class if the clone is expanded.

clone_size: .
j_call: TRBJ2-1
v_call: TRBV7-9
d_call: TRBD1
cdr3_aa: CASSFQGQLIYNEQFF
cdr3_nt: TGTGCCAGCAGCTTCCAGGGACAGCTAATCTACAATGAGCAGTTCTTC

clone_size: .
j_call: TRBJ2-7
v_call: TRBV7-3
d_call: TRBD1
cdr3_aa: CASSLREGARNEQYF
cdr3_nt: TGTGCCAGCAGCTTGAGAGAGGGGGCGCGGAACGAGCAGTACTTC

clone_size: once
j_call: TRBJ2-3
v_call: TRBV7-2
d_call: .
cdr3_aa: CASSSDGLGRTDTQYF
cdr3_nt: TGTGCCAGCAGCTCCGATGGGTTGGGGAGGACAGATACGCAGTATTTT

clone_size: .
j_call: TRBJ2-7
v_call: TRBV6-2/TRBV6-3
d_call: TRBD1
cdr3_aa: CASSFRDRLHEQYF
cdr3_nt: TGTGCCAGCAGTTTCCGGGACAGACTCCACGAGCAGTACTTC

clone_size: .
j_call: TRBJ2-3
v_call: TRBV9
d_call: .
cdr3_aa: CASSVVGAPPWSTDTQYF
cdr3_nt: TGTGCCAGCAGCGTAGTTGGGGCCCCACCTTGGAGCACAGATACGCAGTATTTT

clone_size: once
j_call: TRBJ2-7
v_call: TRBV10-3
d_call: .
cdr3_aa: CAISAALGGGEQYF
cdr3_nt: TGTGCCATCTCCGCGGCGCTAGGAGGAGGCGAGCAGTACTTC

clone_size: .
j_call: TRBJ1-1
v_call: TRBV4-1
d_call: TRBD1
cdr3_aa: CASSQPSGTGRTEAFF
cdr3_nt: TGCGCCAGCAGCCAGCCCTCCGGGACAGGGAGGACTGAAGCTTTCTTT

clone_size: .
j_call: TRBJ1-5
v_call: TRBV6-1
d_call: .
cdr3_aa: CASSEDRNQPQHF
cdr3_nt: TGTGCCAGCAGTGAAGATAGAAATCAGCCCCAGCATTTT

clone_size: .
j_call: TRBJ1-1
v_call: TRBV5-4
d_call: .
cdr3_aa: CASSRGGNTEAFF
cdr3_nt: TGTGCCAGCAGCAGAGGGGGGAACACTGAAGCTTTCTTT

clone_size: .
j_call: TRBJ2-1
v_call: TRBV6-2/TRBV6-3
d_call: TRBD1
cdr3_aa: CASSYPGGQPYNEQFF
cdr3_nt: TGTGCCAGCAGTTACCCTGGGGGACAGCCCTACAATGAGCAGTTCTTC

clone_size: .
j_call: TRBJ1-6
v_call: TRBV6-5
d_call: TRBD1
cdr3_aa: CASSWGTVYNSPLHF
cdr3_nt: TGTGCCAGCAGTTGGGGGACAGTCTATAATTCACCCCTCCACTTT

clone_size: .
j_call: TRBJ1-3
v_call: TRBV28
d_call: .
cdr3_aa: CASTPPFGSGNTIYF
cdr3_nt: TGTGCCAGCACCCCACCCTTCGGGTCTGGAAACACCATATATTTT

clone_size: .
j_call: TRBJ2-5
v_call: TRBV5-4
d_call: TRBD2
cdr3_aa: CASSLVQAGGQETQYF
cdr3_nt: TGTGCCAGCAGCCTCGTCCAAGCGGGGGGGCAAGAGACCCAGTACTTC

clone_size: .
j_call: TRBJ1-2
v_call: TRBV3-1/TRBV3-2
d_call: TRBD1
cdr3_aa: CASSQSDRVNGYTF
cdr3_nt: TGTGCCAGCAGCCAATCCGACAGGGTAAATGGCTACACCTTC

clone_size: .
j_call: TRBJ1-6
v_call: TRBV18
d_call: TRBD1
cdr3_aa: CASSPTAPGQGSYNSPLHF
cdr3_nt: TGTGCCAGCTCACCAACTGCCCCGGGACAGGGCTCCTATAATTCACCCCTCCACTTT

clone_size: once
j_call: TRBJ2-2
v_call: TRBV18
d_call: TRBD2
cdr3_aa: CASSPLTSGANTGELFF
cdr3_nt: TGTGCCAGCTCACCACTCACTAGCGGGGCCAACACCGGGGAGCTGTTTTTT

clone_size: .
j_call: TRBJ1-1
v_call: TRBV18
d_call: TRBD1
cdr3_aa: CASSPSGGENTEAFF
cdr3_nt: TGTGCCAGCTCACCTTCAGGGGGCGAAAACACTGAAGCTTTCTTT

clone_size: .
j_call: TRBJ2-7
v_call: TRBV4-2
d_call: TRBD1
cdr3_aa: CASSQGSTGARVGEQYF
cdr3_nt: TGTGCCAGCAGCCAAGGATCGACAGGGGCCCGCGTTGGCGAGCAGTACTTC

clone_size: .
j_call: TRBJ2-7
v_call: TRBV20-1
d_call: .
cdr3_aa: CSASAEEGDEQYF
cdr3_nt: TGCAGTGCTAGTGCCGAAGAGGGCGACGAGCAGTACTTC

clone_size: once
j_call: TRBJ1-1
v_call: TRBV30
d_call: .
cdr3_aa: CALSPSLNTEAFF
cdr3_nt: TGTGCCCTTTCTCCGTCCTTGAACACTGAAGCTTTCTTT

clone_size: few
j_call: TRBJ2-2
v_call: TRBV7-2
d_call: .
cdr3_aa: CASSLELAGGELFF
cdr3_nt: TGTGCCAGCAGCTTAGAACTAGCTGGCGGGGAGCTGTTTTTT

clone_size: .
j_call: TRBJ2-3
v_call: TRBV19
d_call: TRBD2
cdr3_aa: CASSILAGGTDTQYF
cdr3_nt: TGTGCCAGTAGTATCCTAGCGGGAGGGACAGATACGCAGTATTTT

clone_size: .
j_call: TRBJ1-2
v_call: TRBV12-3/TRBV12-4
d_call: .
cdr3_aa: CASSLRQGYGYTF
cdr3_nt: TGTGCCAGCAGTTTGAGGCAGGGCTATGGCTACACCTTC

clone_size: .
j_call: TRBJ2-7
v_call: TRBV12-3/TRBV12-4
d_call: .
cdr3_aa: CASSLGSVYEQYF
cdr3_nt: TGTGCCAGCAGTTTAGGTAGCGTGTACGAGCAGTACTTC

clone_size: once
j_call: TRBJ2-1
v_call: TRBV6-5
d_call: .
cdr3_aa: CASSPPGRGGEQFF
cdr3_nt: TGTGCCAGCAGCCCCCCAGGAAGGGGTGGAGAGCAGTTCTTC

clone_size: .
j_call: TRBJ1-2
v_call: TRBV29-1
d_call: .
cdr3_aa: CSVGMRGNGYTF
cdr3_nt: TGCAGCGTTGGGATGCGGGGGAATGGCTACACCTTC

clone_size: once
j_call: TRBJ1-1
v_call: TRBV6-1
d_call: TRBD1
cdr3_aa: CASSEKGARTEAFF
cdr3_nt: TGTGCCAGCAGTGAAAAGGGGGCGCGTACTGAAGCTTTCTTT

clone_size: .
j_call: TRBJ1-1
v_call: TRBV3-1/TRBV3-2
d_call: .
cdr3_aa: CASSQGPQAEAFF
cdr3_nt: TGTGCCAGCAGCCAAGGGCCCCAGGCTGAAGCTTTCTTT

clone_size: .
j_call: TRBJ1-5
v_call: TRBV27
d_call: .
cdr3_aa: CASSLEVAEPQHF
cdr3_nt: TGTGCCAGCAGTTTAGAGGTTGCGGAGCCCCAGCATTTT

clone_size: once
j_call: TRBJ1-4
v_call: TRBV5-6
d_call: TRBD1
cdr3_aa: CASSPRGLANEKLFF
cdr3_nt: TGTGCCAGCAGCCCGAGGGGGCTTGCTAATGAAAAACTGTTTTTT

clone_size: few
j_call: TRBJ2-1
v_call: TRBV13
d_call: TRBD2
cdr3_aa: CASSPPGTSTHEQFF
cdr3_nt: TGTGCCAGCAGCCCACCCGGGACTAGCACCCATGAGCAGTTCTTC

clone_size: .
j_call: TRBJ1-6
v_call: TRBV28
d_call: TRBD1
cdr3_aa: CASLGQYNSPLHF
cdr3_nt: TGTGCCAGTCTGGGACAGTATAATTCACCCCTCCACTTT

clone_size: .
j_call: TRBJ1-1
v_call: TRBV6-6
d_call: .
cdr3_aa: CASSYPGGKGSTEAFF
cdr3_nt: TGTGCCAGCAGTTACCCCGGGGGGAAGGGAAGCACTGAAGCTTTCTTT

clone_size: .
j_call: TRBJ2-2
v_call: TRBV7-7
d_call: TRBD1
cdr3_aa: CASSQFGTVNTGELFF
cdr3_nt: TGTGCTAGCAGCCAATTCGGGACAGTGAACACCGGGGAGCTGTTTTTT

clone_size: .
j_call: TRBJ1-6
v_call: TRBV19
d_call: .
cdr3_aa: CASSSRDRSRSPLHF
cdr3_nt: TGTGCCAGTAGCTCCCGAGACAGGTCACGATCACCCCTCCACTTT

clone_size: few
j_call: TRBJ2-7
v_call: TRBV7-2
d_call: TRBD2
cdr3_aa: CASSGRSGGNYEQYF
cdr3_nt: TGTGCCAGCAGCGGTCGGTCGGGAGGGAACTACGAGCAGTACTTC

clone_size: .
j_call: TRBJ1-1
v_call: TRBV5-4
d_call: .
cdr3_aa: CASSPAGYTEAFF
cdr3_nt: TGTGCCAGCAGCCCCGCAGGGTATACTGAAGCTTTCTTT

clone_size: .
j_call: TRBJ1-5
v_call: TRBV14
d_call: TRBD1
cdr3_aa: CASSIRTGNNSNQPQHF
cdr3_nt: TGTGCCAGCAGCATCCGGACAGGGAACAATAGCAATCAGCCCCAGCATTTT

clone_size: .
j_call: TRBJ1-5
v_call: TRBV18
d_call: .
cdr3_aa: CASSPTTGHNQPQHF
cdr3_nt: TGTGCCAGCTCACCAACGACAGGTCACAATCAGCCCCAGCATTTT

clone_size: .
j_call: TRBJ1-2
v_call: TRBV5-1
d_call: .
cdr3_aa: CASSFAPGQSQYGYTF
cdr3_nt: TGCGCCAGCAGTTTTGCCCCCGGACAGTCGCAATATGGCTACACCTTC

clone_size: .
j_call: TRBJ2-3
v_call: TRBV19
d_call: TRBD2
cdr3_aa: CASSMGISGSTADTQYF
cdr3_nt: TGTGCCAGTAGTATGGGGATTAGCGGGAGTACCGCAGATACGCAGTATTTT

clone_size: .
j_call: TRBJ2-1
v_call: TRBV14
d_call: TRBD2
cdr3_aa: CASSQGGGTYNEQFF
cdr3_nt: TGTGCCAGCAGCCAAGGGGGGGGGACCTACAATGAGCAGTTCTTC

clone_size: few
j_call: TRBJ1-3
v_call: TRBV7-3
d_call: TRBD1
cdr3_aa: CASSLTGGSGNTIYF
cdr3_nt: TGTGCCAGCAGCCTGACAGGGGGCTCTGGAAACACCATATATTTT

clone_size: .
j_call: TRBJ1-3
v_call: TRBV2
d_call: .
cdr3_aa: CASSVSSGNTIYF
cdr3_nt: TGTGCCAGCAGCGTTAGCTCTGGAAACACCATATATTTT

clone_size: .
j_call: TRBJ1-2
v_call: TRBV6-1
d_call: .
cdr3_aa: CASSEGLAGIYGYTF
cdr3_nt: TGTGCCAGCAGTGAAGGTCTGGCAGGGATCTATGGCTACACCTTC